The 21 T cell receptor beta chains below were found in one sample sequenced in a study of blood T cell repertoires in COVID-19. Using immunoSEQ multiplex PCR, the repertoire was profiled, and TCRdb retains in-frame clones only, with some absent. The sample shows about 180,000 clones, approximately 88% of them seen only once. The sample was peripheral blood. Source of these receptors: a young woman with acute or convalescent COVID-19.

The chain uses TRBV15 and TRBJ2-7; TRBD1 aligns across 9 bases. Germline V gene sequence: CDR1 LNHNV, CDR2 YYDKDF (reference sequence). After removal of 3 bases from V and 6 bases from J, the junction contained 9 bases not matched to a gene. This CDR3 contains 15 residues. The CDR3 loop reads CATSRSGQGGLEQYF. The CDR3 DNA is TGTGCCACCAGCAGGTCGGGACAGGGAGGTCTCGAGCAGTACTTC. The full variable domain, rest sourced from reference TRBV15 and TRBJ2-7, is DAMVIQNPRYQVTQFGKPVTLSCSQTLNHNVMYWYQQKSSQAPKLLFHYYDKDFNNEADTPDNFQSRRPNTSFCFLDIRSPGLGDTAMYLCATSRSGQGGLEQYFGPGTRLTVT.

V usage is TRBV6-5 and J usage is TRBJ2-4, with D maybe TRBD1 (5 bases). The ends were cut back, 2 bases at V and 9 bases at J, with 5 bases in the middle. Germline V lookup: CDR1 MNHEY, CDR2 SVGAGI. The CDR3 totals 11 residues. CDR3 region: CASSYQGIQYF. In DNA, the CDR3 is TGTGCCAGCAGTTACCAGGGCATTCAGTACTTC.

V gene TRBV28 combines with J gene TRBJ2-7; weak D call: TRBD1 (6 bases). Germline loops: CDR1 MDHEN, CDR2 SYDVKM. V lost 5 bases and J 7 bases, leaving 21 bases between the germline ends. This CDR3 is built from 15 residues. CDR3 DNA sequence: TGTGCCAGCAGTGCCTCTGACAGGATCGGCTGGGAGCAGTACTTC. Amino acids: CASSASDRIGWEQYF.

The chain employs TRBV7-9 and TRBJ2-3; the D is unclear. Germline lookup yields CDR1 SEHNR and CDR2 FQNEAQ (reference sequence). CDR3 length: 14 amino acids. V shed 8 bases and J shed 0 bases, with 12 bases lying between them. The CDR3 coding sequence is TGTGCCAGCGGTCGATCTGAGAGCACAGATACGCAGTATTTT. This encodes CASGRSESTDTQYF.

The V and J genes are TRBV4-1 and TRBJ1-2, with 12 bases that match TRBD1. From germline, CDR1 is MGHRA and CDR2 YSYEKL. The trim removed 3 bases at V and 8 bases at J, leaving 10 bases unmatched. The CDR3 spans 16 residues. This CDR3 is CASSHPGGQGAGGYTF. For the CDR3, the DNA is TGCGCCAGCAGCCATCCCGGGGGACAGGGGGCAGGAGGCTACACCTTC.

The chain combines TRBV30 with TRBJ1-2; D uncertain. V was clipped by 2 bases and J by 3 bases, with 16 bases between them. This CDR3 is 15 amino acids long. Germline loops: CDR1 GTSNPN, CDR2 SVGIG (reference sequence). DNA for the CDR3: TGTGCCTGGAGTTATCAAATCGACGCGGACTATGGCTACACCTTC. The encoded protein is CAWSYQIDADYGYTF.

The chain recombines TRBV2 with TRBJ2-7; possibly TRBD1 for D (5 bases). Deletions cut 4 bases from V and 6 bases from J, with 7 bases between. CDR1 SNHLY and CDR2 FYNNEI come from the germline V gene. CDR3 length: 11 amino acids. DNA of the CDR3: TGTGCCAGCAGTGGACAGATCGAGCAGTACTTC. It is translated as CASSGQIEQYF.

The genes are TRBV11-3 and TRBJ2-7; possible D gene TRBD1, 6 bases. CDR1 SGHNT and CDR2 YENEEA come from the germline V gene. This CDR3 comprises 13 residues. Trimming took 4 bases from V and 7 from J, leaving 14 bases between them. The CDR3 coding sequence is TGTGCCAGCAGCTCTACAGGGTCGGGGGAGCAGTACTTC. It yields the protein CASSSTGSGEQYF.

The chain has TRBV6-5 and TRBJ2-1; TRBD2 matches at 7 bases. Trimming took 2 bases from V and 7 from J; bases not matched to a gene: 5. The CDR3 spans 14 residues. Per germline, CDR1 MNHEY and CDR2 SVGAGI. CDR3 sequence (DNA): TGTGCCAGCAGTTACGACGGGAGGAGGAATGAGCAGTTCTTC. Its translation: CASSYDGRRNEQFF.

The chain has TRBV7-2 and TRBJ2-7, with a possible D match to TRBD2 (6 bases). Germline-derived CDR1 and CDR2 are SGHTA and FQGNSA. This CDR3 comprises 16 residues. The V end was cut by 1 base, the J end by 7 bases, with 20 bases between. In DNA, the CDR3 is TGTGCCAGCAGCTTAGGCCGCGGAGGTTCCCTAGCGGAGCAGTACTTC. This gives the protein CASSLGRGGSLAEQYF.

V and J are TRBV6-5 and TRBJ2-5; 7 bases are a match to TRBD1. Germline V gives CDR1 MNHEY, CDR2 SVGAGI. Trimming removed 8 bases from V and 2 bases from J; junction bases left unmatched: 5. The CDR3 length is 13 residues. The CDR3 spells CASLLGQQETQYF. CDR3 in DNA: TGTGCCAGCCTGTTGGGACAGCAAGAGACCCAGTACTTC.

V usage is TRBV7-2 and J usage is TRBJ2-7, with D unclear. V was shortened by 0 bases and J by 5 bases, with 8 bases between the two germline ends. There are 13 residues in the CDR3. The germline V gene encodes CDR1 SGHTA and CDR2 FQGNSA. CDR3 in amino acids: CASSLAAVNEQYF. Written as DNA, the CDR3 is TGTGCCAGCAGCTTAGCCGCAGTAAACGAGCAGTACTTC.

V and J are TRBV28 and TRBJ1-4; maybe TRBD1 (6 bases). The V and J ends lost 8 bases and 6 bases respectively, with 10 bases between them. In germline, CDR1 is MDHEN, CDR2 SYDVKM. This CDR3 has 12 amino acids. The CDR3 loop reads CASQGNHEKLFF. The DNA of the CDR3 is TGTGCCAGCCAGGGGAATCATGAAAAACTGTTTTTT.

The table lists this clone with a few counts. The chain uses TRBV6-5 and TRBJ2-7; tentatively, D is TRBD1 (6 bases). Germline V gives CDR1 MNHEY, CDR2 SVGAGI. The CDR3 is 15 residues long. With 6 bases removed from V and 3 bases from J, the gap between germline ends came to 18 bases. CDR3 nucleotide sequence: TGTGCCAGCAGAAGCCCGGGACATAGTCACTACGAGCAGTACTTC. It codes for CASRSPGHSHYEQYF.

The rearrangement links TRBV5-4 to TRBJ1-1, with a possible D match to TRBD1 (6 bases). The CDR3 covers 18 residues. Trimming shortened V by 3 bases and J by 0 bases, and 21 bases separated the two germline ends. CDR1 and CDR2 (germline): SGHNT, YYREEE (reference sequence). The CDR3 protein is CASSSPSQGFPMNTEAFF. The CDR3 DNA follows: TGTGCCAGCAGCTCGCCGTCACAGGGATTCCCTATGAACACTGAAGCTTTCTTT.

The genes are TRBV24-1 and TRBJ2-1, with D possibly matching TRBD2 (5 bases). In germline, CDR1 is KGHDR, CDR2 SFDVKD. The CDR3 covers 13 residues. The V and J ends lost 10 bases and 7 bases respectively, with 16 bases between them. The CDR3 is CATSGPPRNEQFF. The CDR3 DNA reads TGTGCCACAAGCGGACCACCCCGGAATGAGCAGTTCTTC.

The V and J genes are TRBV5-1 and TRBJ1-4; D ambiguous. Germline lookup yields CDR1 SGHRS and CDR2 YFSETQ. V lost 2 bases and J 12 bases, leaving 14 bases between the germline ends. The CDR3 has 13 residues. The CDR3 loop is CASSFGRPGELFF. CDR3 coding DNA: TGCGCCAGCAGCTTCGGGAGGCCCGGTGAACTGTTTTTT.

The chain is built from TRBV28 and TRBJ1-1; D is undetermined. Trimming removed 10 bases from V and 1 base from J, with 7 bases in between. CDR3 size: 11 residues. CDR1 is MDHEN, CDR2 SYDVKM, per germline. CDR3 DNA sequence: TGTGCCATCTCTCGGAACACTGAAGCTTTCTTT. Its translation: CAISRNTEAFF.

The chain links TRBV12-3 or TRBV12-4 to TRBJ2-7; D gene unclear. Trimming left V 5 bases short and J 3 bases short, with 11 bases between. CDR3 length: 13 residues. The CDR3 is CASSPTAGYEQYF. Written as DNA, the CDR3 is TGTGCCAGCAGTCCAACCGCCGGCTACGAGCAGTACTTC.

The chain links TRBV14 to TRBJ2-7; the D is unclear. Germline V gene lookup returns CDR1 SGHDN and CDR2 FVKESK. Trimming left V 0 bases short and J 7 bases short, with 13 bases between. There are 14 residues in the CDR3. CDR3 sequence: CASSQEFRSYEQYF. The CDR3 DNA sequence: TGTGCCAGCAGCCAAGAATTCAGGTCGTATGAGCAGTACTTC. The variable domain in full, with the rest retrieved from reference TRBV14 and TRBJ2-7, is EAGVTQFPSHSVIEKGQTVTLRCDPISGHDNLYWYRRVMGKEIKFLLHFVKESKQDESGMPNNRFLAERTGGTYSTLKVQPAELEDSGVYFCASSQEFRSYEQYFGPGTRLTVT.

The chain joins TRBV28 to TRBJ2-7, with 7 bases aligning to TRBD2. Germline V gene sequence: CDR1 MDHEN, CDR2 SYDVKM. The CDR3 totals 12 residues. J was trimmed by 3 bases and V by 8 bases; bases with no gene match: 4. CDR3 loop: CASGTGGYEQYF. The CDR3 nucleotides are TGTGCCAGCGGTACGGGAGGCTACGAGCAGTACTTC. Complete variable domain (other parts from reference TRBV28 and TRBJ2-7): DVKVTQSSRYLVKRTGEKVFLECVQDMDHENMFWYRQDPGLGLRLIYFSYDVKMKEKGDIPEGYSVSREKKERFSLILESASTNQTSMYLCASGTGGYEQYFGPGTRLTVT.